These 20 T cell receptor beta chains share one sample of origin, sequenced in a study of blood T cell repertoires in COVID-19 (dated by TCRdb to 2018 to 2020). Library generation was performed with the immunoSEQ multiplex PCR assay. TCRdb took over this immuneACCESS table, retaining in-frame rearrangements with V and J assigned. Such tables are incomplete; in checked studies, under half of the missing clones stem from an unresolved V gene, and the remainder is unexplained. The sample table records approximately 280,000 clones; around 87% of these occur just once. Of the sample, 1.5% to 2% falls within the top ten clones. Sequenced sample: PBMCs or T cells enriched from blood (not recorded which). These receptors originate from a woman in her late teens or twenties with acute COVID-19.

The chain uses TRBV18 and TRBJ1-5; maybe TRBD1 (5 bases). There are 16 residues in the CDR3. V was cut by 6 bases and J by 2 bases, with 17 bases left in between. Germline V gene data show CDR1 as KGHSH and CDR2 as LQKENI. DNA of the CDR3: TGTGCCAGCTCCCCCGAAAGGGGAGGCGGCAATCAGCCCCAGCATTTT. The encoded protein is CASSPERGGGNQPQHF.

The V gene is TRBV4-2, the J gene TRBJ2-2; 10 bases fit TRBD2. This CDR3 spans 16 amino acids. Germline V gene sequence: CDR1 LGHNA, CDR2 YNFKEQ. Trimming took 3 bases from V and 3 from J; bases not matched to a gene: 4. CDR3 bases: TGTGCCAGCAGCCACCCGGGACTAGCGTACACCGGGGAGCTGTTTTTT. Its protein product is CASSHPGLAYTGELFF.

The rearrangement uses TRBV29-1 and TRBJ1-2, with 7 bases aligning to TRBD1. The CDR3 loop spans 13 amino acids. Germline CDR1 reads SQVTM; CDR2 reads ANQGSEA. Losses at the gene ends were 4 bases for V and 6 bases for J; bases not matched to a gene: 8. DNA of the CDR3: TGCAGCGTTGGTTTCACAGGGGAAGATGGCTACACCTTC. Translation: CSVGFTGEDGYTF.

This chain joins TRBV28 and TRBJ2-1; TRBD2 is a possible D gene (5 bases). The CDR3 is made up of 16 amino acids. Trimming cost V 7 bases and J 1 base, with 17 bases left between them. Germline CDR1 and CDR2: MDHEN and SYDVKM. This CDR3 reads CASNLGQRWSYNEQFF. The CDR3, as DNA: TGTGCCAGCAACTTGGGTCAGCGGTGGTCCTACAATGAGCAGTTCTTC.

J is TRBJ1-5 and V is TRBV7-8, with D possibly TRBD1 on 6 matching bases. CDR3 size: 16 residues. The ends were cut back, 5 bases at V and 2 bases at J, with 16 bases in the middle. Germline V gene lookup returns CDR1 SGHVS and CDR2 FQNEAQ. The CDR3 sequence: CASSAQQGMGNQPQHF. In DNA, the CDR3 is TGTGCCAGCAGCGCGCAACAGGGAATGGGCAATCAGCCCCAGCATTTT.

The V gene is TRBV4-3, the J gene TRBJ1-2, with D tentatively TRBD1 (5 bases). The germline V gene encodes CDR1 LGHNA and CDR2 YSLEER. V gave up 4 bases and J gave up 4 bases, with 13 bases separating them. CDR3 length: 14 amino acids. CDR3 amino acids: CASSPSQAVYGYTF. CDR3 in DNA: TGCGCCAGCAGCCCTTCACAGGCCGTCTATGGCTACACCTTC.

This rearrangement joins TRBV3-1 (or the pseudogene TRBV3-2) to TRBJ1-1; perhaps TRBD1 as D (5 bases). V was cut by 0 bases and J by 6 bases, with 11 bases left in between. The germline V gene has CDR1 LGHDT and CDR2 YNNKEL (reference sequence). This CDR3 region has 14 residues. In nucleotides, the CDR3 is TGTGCCAGCAGCCAAGAGGGGCCTCGGGCTGAAGCTTTCTTT. Its translation is CASSQEGPRAEAFF.

The chain recombines TRBV5-4 with TRBJ1-3, with 7 bases lining up with TRBD1. Germline CDR1 reads SGHNT; CDR2 reads YYREEE (reference sequence). The V gene end was trimmed by 5 bases and the J gene end by 4 bases; junction bases not matched to a gene: 6. The CDR3 has 14 residues. Written as DNA, the CDR3 is TGTGCCAGCAGGTCCGGGACAGAAGGAAACACCATATATTTT. It yields the protein CASRSGTEGNTIYF. Full variable domain (rest looked up from reference TRBV5-4 and TRBJ1-3): ETGVTQSPTHLIKTRGQQVTLRCSSQSGHNTVSWYQQALGQGPQFIFQYYREEENGRGNFPPRFSGLQFPNYSSELNVNALELDDSALYLCASRSGTEGNTIYFGEGSWLTVV.

CDR3: CSVGERTGEREQYF. The CDR3 DNA is TGCAGCGTGGGGGAGCGGACAGGGGAACGCGAGCAGTACTTC. The chain joins TRBV29-1 to TRBJ2-7, with TRBD1 matching over 9 bases. CDR3 length: 14 residues. V was clipped by 6 bases and J by 6 bases; unmatched bases: 12. Germline V gives CDR1 SQVTM, CDR2 ANQGSEA.

This clone has a single count. The chain is built from TRBV5-1 and TRBJ2-7, with 7 bases that match TRBD1. Trimming cost V 4 bases and J 2 bases; bases outside gene matches: 3. CDR1 is SGHRS, CDR2 YFSETQ, per germline. The CDR3 covers 13 residues. CDR3 DNA: TGCGCCAGCAGCACGACAGGGACCTACGAGCAGTACTTC. This translates into CASSTTGTYEQYF. The whole variable domain, remainder taken from reference TRBV5-1 and TRBJ2-7, is KAGVTQTPRYLIKTRGQQVTLSCSPISGHRSVSWYQQTPGQGLQFLFEYFSETQRNKGNFPGRFSGRQFSNSRSEMNVSTLELGDSALYLCASSTTGTYEQYFGPGTRLTVT.

This clone was counted between two and nine times. The chain links TRBV6-5 to TRBJ1-1; D might be TRBD1 (6 bases). CDR3 length: 14 amino acids. CDR1 is MNHEY, CDR2 SVGAGI, per germline. Trimming cost V 5 bases and J 2 bases, with 12 bases left between them. This chain's CDR3 is CASSPGTPNTEAFF. The DNA for the CDR3 is TGTGCCAGCAGTCCCGGGACACCTAACACTGAAGCTTTCTTT.

This sequence joins TRBV24-1 and TRBJ2-1; tentatively, D is TRBD1 (5 bases). Germline V gene sequence: CDR1 KGHDR, CDR2 SFDVKD. Trimming shortened V by 9 bases and J by 3 bases, and 14 bases separated the two germline ends. The CDR3 consists of 14 residues. CDR3 amino acids: CATAGSGNYNEQFF. In nucleotides, the CDR3 is TGTGCCACCGCTGGATCAGGGAACTACAATGAGCAGTTCTTC.

The chain uses TRBV19 and TRBJ2-1, with TRBD1 matching 7 bases. The CDR3 has 14 residues. CDR1 and CDR2 from the germline V gene are LNHDA and SQIVND (reference sequence). V dropped 5 bases and J dropped 7; count of bases not matched to a gene: 8. CDR3 coding DNA: TGTGCCAGTAGTCTTAGGACAGGTGGGAATGAGCAGTTCTTC. Translating gives CASSLRTGGNEQFF.

This chain uses TRBV19 with TRBJ1-5; 8 nucleotides line up with TRBD1. The trim removed 4 bases at V and 2 bases at J, leaving 7 bases unmatched. Germline CDR1 reads LNHDA; CDR2 reads SQIVND (reference sequence). There are 16 residues in the CDR3. In DNA form, the CDR3 reads TGTGCCAGTAGTACCAGGGGGCGATTTGGCAATCAGCCCCAGCATTTT. Protein product: CASSTRGRFGNQPQHF.

The rearrangement links TRBV4-2 to TRBJ2-2; 9 bases match TRBD2. Germline assignment: CDR1 LGHNA and CDR2 YNFKEQ. The CDR3 length is 17 residues. J was trimmed by 0 bases and V by 0 bases; bases with no gene match: 2. The chain's CDR3 is CASSQDVAGANTGELFF. The DNA of the CDR3 is TGTGCCAGCAGCCAAGATGTAGCGGGAGCGAACACCGGGGAGCTGTTTTTT.

The genes are TRBV27 and TRBJ2-7; 9 bases are shared with TRBD1. J gave up 5 bases and V 6 bases, and 5 bases lay outside the gene matches. The CDR3 is 13 residues long. The germline V gene has CDR1 MNHEY and CDR2 SMNVEV (reference sequence). The CDR3 is CASSWTGVHEQYF. Written as DNA, the CDR3 is TGTGCCAGCAGCTGGACAGGGGTCCACGAGCAGTACTTC.

The chain carries TRBV10-3 and TRBJ1-1; D possibly corresponds to TRBD1 (6 bases). Germline values: CDR1 ENHRY, CDR2 SYGVKD. V lost 3 bases and J 11 bases, leaving 16 bases between the germline ends. CDR3 size: 13 residues. CDR3 protein: CAISDTGSLWAFF. The CDR3 bases are TGTGCCATCAGTGATACAGGGTCCCTGTGGGCTTTCTTT.

The genes are TRBV18 and TRBJ2-7; 7 bases map to TRBD2. The CDR3 is 15 residues long. V trimming: 6 bases; J trimming: 0 bases; junction bases outside the gene matches: 8. The germline gives CDR1 KGHSH, CDR2 LQKENI. The CDR3, as DNA: TGTGCCAGCTCGCACAATGCGGGGGTCTCCTACGAGCAGTACTTC. It translates to CASSHNAGVSYEQYF.

The chain joins TRBV7-3 to TRBJ2-7; maybe TRBD1 (5 bases). Trimming took 1 base from V and 4 from J, leaving 14 bases between them. CDR1 SGHTA and CDR2 FQGTGA come from the germline V gene. This CDR3 spans 15 amino acids. The CDR3 coding sequence is TGTGCCAGCAGCTTAATGGCAGGGTCCTTTTACGAGCAGTACTTC. This gives the protein CASSLMAGSFYEQYF.

The chain links TRBV18 to TRBJ2-2; 7 positions agree with TRBD1. The germline gives CDR1 KGHSH, CDR2 LQKENI. V shed 5 bases and J 6 bases; nucleotides not matched to a gene: 3. The CDR3 loop spans 13 amino acids. The CDR3 coding sequence is TGTGCCAGCTCAACTCAGGGGGCCGGGGAGCTGTTTTTT. Encoded protein: CASSTQGAGELFF.